Presented here are 24 T cell receptor beta chains from one specimen sequenced in a study of blood T cells in healthy people across ages. A second PCR of roughly 6 to 12 cycles used a sample-barcoded 5' primer and a J-beta primer mix. TCRdb processed the 5' RACE reads anew with MiXCR; each CDR3 protein has one entry. The data show hundreds of thousands of distinct CDR3 sequences, roughly 48% seen once. Sequencing input: blood. The source is a man of 80 years or more in good health.

The CDR3 DNA reads as TGCAGCGTCCCGGGGGGATGGAATGAGCAGTTCTTC. Its translation: CSVPGGWNEQFF. The chain recombines TRBV29-1 with TRBJ2-1; TRBD2 aligns across 7 bases. This CDR3 contains 12 residues. Trimming took 6 bases from V and 7 from J; bases not matched to a gene: 6. CDR1 is SQVTM, CDR2 ANQGSEA, per germline.

Worth noting for this clonotype: One junction end disagrees with the germline gene, perhaps due to a read error. V gene TRBV6-6 combines with J gene TRBJ1-1; D ambiguous. The CDR3 covers 13 residues. Germline V CDR1 and CDR2: MNHNY, SVGAGI (reference sequence). CDR3 amino acids: CASSDSRSAEAFF. CDR3 bases: TGTGCTAGCAGTGACTCCAGGAGCGCTGAAGCTTTCTTT.

This rearrangement joins TRBV20-1 to TRBJ1-1, with TRBD1 as a possible D gene (6 bases). This CDR3 comprises 15 residues. Germline CDR1 is DFQATT and CDR2 is SNEGSKA (reference sequence). V lost 4 bases and J 4 bases, leaving 19 bases between the germline ends. The CDR3 is CSAKGPVGARTEAFF. In DNA, the CDR3 is TGCAGTGCTAAAGGACCGGTGGGGGCGCGCACTGAAGCTTTCTTT.

The J gene is TRBJ2-3, the V gene TRBV20-1, with 11 nucleotides matching TRBD2. From germline, CDR1 is DFQATT and CDR2 SNEGSKA (reference sequence). V lost 5 bases to trimming and J lost 8 bases; unmatched junction nucleotides: 12. The CDR3 runs to 15 residues. The CDR3 sequence: CSASTSGVSPGTQYF. The DNA of the CDR3 is TGCAGTGCTTCGACTAGCGGGGTGAGCCCAGGTACGCAGTATTTT.

This chain connects TRBV7-2 to TRBJ2-1; 11 nucleotides agree with TRBD2. The CDR3 totals 16 residues. Per germline, CDR1 SGHTA and CDR2 FQGNSA. Trimming cost V 3 bases and J 10 bases; bases outside gene matches: 11. This chain's CDR3 is CASSFGTSGPWGEQFF. In DNA, the CDR3 is TGTGCCAGCAGCTTCGGGACTAGCGGTCCCTGGGGAGAGCAGTTCTTC.

This clonotype was seen at least ten times. This chain links TRBV5-1 with TRBJ2-5, with D possibly being TRBD1 (6 bases). V shed 4 bases and J shed 0 bases, with 10 bases lying between them. The CDR3 covers 14 residues. Germline V gives CDR1 SGHRS, CDR2 YFSETQ. The CDR3 coding sequence is TGCGCCAGCAGCGCTGGACAGAACCAAGAGACCCAGTACTTC. Residues: CASSAGQNQETQYF.

This clonotype showed up many times. The chain uses TRBV7-2 and TRBJ1-2, with D tentatively TRBD1 (5 bases). V was trimmed by 2 bases and J by 3 bases, leaving 13 bases between them. Germline V gene lookup returns CDR1 SGHTA and CDR2 FQGNSA. The length of the CDR3 is 15 residues. The CDR3 is CASSLTGRVDYGYTF. CDR3 bases: TGTGCCAGCAGCTTAACGGGCAGGGTCGACTATGGCTACACCTTC. Using reference TRBV7-2 and TRBJ1-2 for the parts outside the CDR3, the full variable domain is GAGVSQSPSNKVTEKGKDVELRCDPISGHTALYWYRQSLGQGLEFLIYFQGNSAPDKSGLPSDRFSAERTGGSVSTLTIQRTQQEDSAVYLCASSLTGRVDYGYTFGSGTRLTVV.

Only a few counts were recorded for this clonotype. This chain uses TRBV12-3 or TRBV12-4 with TRBJ1-2; TRBD1 is a possible D gene (5 bases). Trimming pared 1 base from V and 5 bases from J, leaving 14 bases between. CDR3 size: 15 residues. CDR3 loop: CASSLDRGMRYGYTF. The CDR3 nucleotides read TGTGCCAGCAGTTTAGACCGGGGGATGAGGTATGGCTACACCTTC.

This clonotype was recorded a few times. The chain couples TRBV5-6 to TRBJ2-7; D is uncertain. In germline, CDR1 is SGHDT, CDR2 YYEEEE. The CDR3 totals 12 residues. Trimming cost V 4 bases and J 2 bases, with 7 bases left between them. The CDR3 is CASSLKTYEQYF. The DNA of the CDR3 is TGTGCCAGCAGCCTTAAAACCTACGAGCAGTACTTC.

The CDR3 is CASGQGITYEQYF. The CDR3 bases are TGTGCCAGCGGGCAGGGGATTACCTACGAGCAGTACTTC. The J gene is TRBJ2-7, the V gene TRBV11-2; possibly TRBD1 for D (6 bases). The length of the CDR3 is 13 residues. The germline gives CDR1 SGHAT, CDR2 FQNNGV. V lost 8 bases and J 2 bases, leaving 13 bases between the germline ends.

The rearrangement links TRBV6-2 or TRBV6-3 to TRBJ1-2; D gene uncertain. Germline values: CDR1 MNHEY, CDR2 SVGEGT. Trimming stripped 5 bases from V and 0 bases from J, with 10 bases between. The CDR3 contains 14 residues. This CDR3 is CASSRVATNYGYTF. In DNA form, the CDR3 reads TGTGCCAGCAGTCGGGTTGCTACTAACTATGGCTACACCTTC.

V usage is TRBV5-1 and J usage is TRBJ2-3; 8 bases match TRBD2. The CDR3 contains 18 residues. Looked up from germline, CDR1 is SGHRS and CDR2 is YFSETQ. Trimming at V came to 5 bases and at J to 2 bases, leaving 16 bases not matched to a gene. The CDR3 sequence: CASSLPEGSGDNTDTQYF. DNA of the CDR3: TGCGCCAGCAGTTTACCGGAGGGTAGCGGGGATAACACAGATACGCAGTATTTT.

In this sample, this clonotype turned up a few times. The V call is TRBV7-2, the J call TRBJ2-5; 8 bases line up with TRBD1. This CDR3 has 15 amino acids. V lost 4 bases to trimming and J lost 2 bases; unmatched junction nucleotides: 6. Looked up from germline, CDR1 is SGHTA and CDR2 is FQGNSA. CDR3: CASSSNRGSQETQYF. Written as DNA, the CDR3 is TGTGCCAGCAGCTCTAACAGGGGGTCGCAAGAGACCCAGTACTTC.

This clonotype was observed many times. The chain is built from TRBV29-1 and TRBJ2-1; 7 bases line up with TRBD1. Germline V lookup: CDR1 SQVTM, CDR2 ANQGSEA. V gave up 5 bases and J gave up 9 bases; unmatched junction bases: 7. This CDR3 has 12 residues. The CDR3: CSVNNRGGEQFF. The DNA for the CDR3 is TGCAGCGTTAACAACAGGGGTGGTGAGCAGTTCTTC.

This clonotype was recorded once. Being one base from a much bigger clone, this may be a read error. The chain joins TRBV6-1 to TRBJ2-6, with D perhaps TRBD1 (6 bases). The CDR3 sequence is 17 residues long. The germline CDR1 and CDR2 sequences are MNHNS and SASEGT. This CDR3 is CASSPPGATGGADVLTF. In DNA, the CDR3 is TGTGCCAGCAGTCCACCAGGGGCGACGGGTGGGGCCGACGTCCTGACTTTC.

The genes are TRBV25-1 and TRBJ1-1, with D maybe TRBD1 (6 bases). The CDR3 spans 16 residues. V shed 4 bases and J shed 3 bases, with 18 bases lying between them. Germline V lookup: CDR1 MGHDK, CDR2 SYGVNS. In DNA form, the CDR3 reads TGTGCCAGCAGTGGGAGGACAGTCGCCTTGGACACTGAAGCTTTCTTT. Translation gives CASSGRTVALDTEAFF.

This clonotype was seen only once. Mismatch with germline at one junction end may stem from a read error. This chain joins TRBV10-3 and TRBJ1-5; no clear D gene. Germline V gives CDR1 ENHRY, CDR2 SYGVKD. The CDR3 contains 15 residues. For the CDR3, the DNA is TGCGCCATCAGTGAGTCTAGGGATAGCAATCAGCCCCAGCATTTT. It translates to CAISESRDSNQPQHF.

As for this clonotype: The junction shows a germline mismatch at one end, possibly a read error. The rearrangement links TRBV20-1 to TRBJ2-1; perhaps TRBD1 as D (6 bases). CDR1 and CDR2 from the germline V gene are DFQATT and SNEGSKA (reference sequence). CDR3 length equals 11 residues. CDR3 bases: TGCAGTGCACGGGGACACAACGAGCAGTTCTTC. This gives the protein CSARGHNEQFF.

The chain recombines TRBV7-2 with TRBJ2-5; 8 bases map to TRBD2. Near its end, the DNA agrees better with TRBJ2-4, so the J call may be wrong. The CDR3 contains 19 residues. Germline V CDR1 and CDR2: SGHTA, FQGNSA. CDR3 residues: CASSLESSGDSLAKNIQYF. DNA of the CDR3: TGTGCCAGCAGCTTAGAGAGTAGCGGGGATTCTCTAGCCAAAAACATTCAGTACTTC.

This rearrangement joins TRBV20-1 to TRBJ2-7, with 8 bases matching TRBD1. From germline, CDR1 is DFQATT and CDR2 SNEGSKA (reference sequence). The trim removed 2 bases at V and 1 base at J, leaving 10 bases unmatched. The length of the CDR3 is 16 residues. The DNA of the CDR3 is TGCAGTGCTAGATCCGTCGGACAGGGATCATCCTACGAGCAGTACTTC. Protein product: CSARSVGQGSSYEQYF.

The chain couples TRBV6-7 to TRBJ1-4, with D uncertain. TRBV6-7 is treated as an ORF (open reading frame) with a function not yet certain. The CDR3 runs to 13 residues. V was cut by 4 bases and J by 8 bases, with 11 bases left in between. CDR3 region: CASSSVSREKLFF. Here the CDR3 DNA reads TGTGCCAGCAGTTCCGTATCCAGAGAAAAACTGTTTTTT.

The V and J genes are TRBV10-3 and TRBJ2-3; 14 bases are shared with TRBD2. From germline, CDR1 is ENHRY and CDR2 SYGVKD. The CDR3 contains 17 residues. Trimming cost V 5 bases and J 6 bases; bases outside gene matches: 10. In DNA form, the CDR3 reads TGTGCCATCAGTAAATGGGAGACTAGCGGGAGGGTTGATACGCAGTATTTT. This translates into CAISKWETSGRVDTQYF.

This clonotype was seen a handful of times. Compared with germline, one end of the junction differs, possibly owing to a read error. The V and J genes are TRBV6-5 and TRBJ1-5; perhaps TRBD1 as D (6 bases). From germline, CDR1 is MNHEY and CDR2 SVGAGI. This CDR3 contains 13 residues. The CDR3 bases are TGTGCCAGCAGTGACTCGGGGGCTCAGCCCCAGCATTTT. Translation gives CASSDSGAQPQHF.

This chain uses TRBV7-7 with TRBJ2-1, with D perhaps matching TRBD2 (5 bases). This CDR3 comprises 14 residues. Germline V gene sequence: CDR1 SSHAT, CDR2 FNYEAQ (reference sequence). CDR3 protein: CASVSGGTYNEQFF. The DNA of the CDR3 is TGTGCTAGCGTGAGCGGAGGCACGTACAATGAGCAGTTCTTC.